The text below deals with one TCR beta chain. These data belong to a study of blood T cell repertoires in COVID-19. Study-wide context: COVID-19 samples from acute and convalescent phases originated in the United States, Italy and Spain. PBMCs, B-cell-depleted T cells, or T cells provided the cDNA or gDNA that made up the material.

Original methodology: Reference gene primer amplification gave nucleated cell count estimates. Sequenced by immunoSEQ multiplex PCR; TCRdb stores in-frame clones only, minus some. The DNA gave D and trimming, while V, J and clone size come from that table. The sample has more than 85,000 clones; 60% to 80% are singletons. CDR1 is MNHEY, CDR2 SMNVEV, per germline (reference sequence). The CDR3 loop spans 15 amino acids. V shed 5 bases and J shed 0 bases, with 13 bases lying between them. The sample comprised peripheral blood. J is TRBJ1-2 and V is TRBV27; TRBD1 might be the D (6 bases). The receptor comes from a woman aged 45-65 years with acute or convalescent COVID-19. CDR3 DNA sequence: TGTGCCAGCAGTATCACAGGGTACACTAACTATGGCTACACCTTC. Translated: CASSITGYTNYGYTF.